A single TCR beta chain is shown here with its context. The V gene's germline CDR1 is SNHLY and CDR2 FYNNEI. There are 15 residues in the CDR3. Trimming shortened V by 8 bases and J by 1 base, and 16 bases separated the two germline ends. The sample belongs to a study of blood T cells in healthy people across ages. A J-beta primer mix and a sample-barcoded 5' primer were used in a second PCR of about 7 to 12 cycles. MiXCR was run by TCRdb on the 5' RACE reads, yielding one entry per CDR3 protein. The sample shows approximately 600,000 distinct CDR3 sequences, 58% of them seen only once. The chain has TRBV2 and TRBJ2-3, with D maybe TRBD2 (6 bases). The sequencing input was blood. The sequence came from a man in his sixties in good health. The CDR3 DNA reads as TGTGCCAGCGACCCCGGGGCTAGCGGCACAGATACGCAGTATTTT. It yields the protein CASDPGASGTDTQYF.